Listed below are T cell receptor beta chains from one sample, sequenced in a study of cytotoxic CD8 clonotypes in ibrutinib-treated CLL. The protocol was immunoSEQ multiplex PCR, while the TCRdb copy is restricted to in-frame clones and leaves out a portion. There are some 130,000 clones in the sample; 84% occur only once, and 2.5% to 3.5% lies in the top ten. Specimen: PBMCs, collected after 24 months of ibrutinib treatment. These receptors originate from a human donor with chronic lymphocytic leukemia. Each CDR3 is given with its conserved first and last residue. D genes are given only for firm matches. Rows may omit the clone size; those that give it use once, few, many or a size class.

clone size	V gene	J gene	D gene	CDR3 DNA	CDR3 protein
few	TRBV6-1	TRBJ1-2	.	TGTGCCAGCAGTGAGGGCCCTGGAACAGCCTATGGCTACACCTTC	CASSEGPGTAYGYTF
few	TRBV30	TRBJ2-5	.	TGTGCCTGGAGTAAGGAGACCCAGTACTTC	CAWSKETQYF
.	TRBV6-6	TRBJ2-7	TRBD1	TGTGCCAGCAAGGTGGACAGGGAAGTTTCCTACGAGCAGTACTTC	CASKVDREVSYEQYF
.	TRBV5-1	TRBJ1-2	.	TGCGCCAGCAGCTTTGATGGCCTAGCCTATGGCTACACCTTC	CASSFDGLAYGYTF
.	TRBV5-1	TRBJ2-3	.	TGCGCCAGCAGCTTTGGCTCCACAGATACGCAGTATTTT	CASSFGSTDTQYF
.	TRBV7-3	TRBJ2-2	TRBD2	TGTGCCAGCAGCGGCCTAGCGGACACCGGGGAGCTGTTTTTT	CASSGLADTGELFF
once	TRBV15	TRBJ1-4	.	TGTGCCACCAGCCTCTCCACCGAAAAACTGTTTTTT	CATSLSTEKLFF
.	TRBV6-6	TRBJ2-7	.	TGTGCCAGCAGCCTCGGTTGGGGCTACGAGCAGTACTTC	CASSLGWGYEQYF
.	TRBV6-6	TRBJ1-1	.	TGTGCCAGCAGACAAGCGGGGGGGAAGAACACTGAAGCTTTCTTT	CASRQAGGKNTEAFF
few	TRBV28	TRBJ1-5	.	TGTGCCAGCACCCCCGTCGACAGACCCAATCAGCCCCAGCATTTT	CASTPVDRPNQPQHF
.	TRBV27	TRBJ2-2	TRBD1	TGTGCCAGCAGAAGACAGGGGAACACCGGGGAGCTGTTTTTT	CASRRQGNTGELFF
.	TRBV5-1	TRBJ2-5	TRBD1	TGCGCCAGCAGCACCGACAGGGGTGGGCAAGAGACCCAGTACTTC	CASSTDRGGQETQYF
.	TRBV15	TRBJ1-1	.	TGTGCCACCAGCAGAGATGCAGTAGGGTTCACTGAAGCTTTCTTT	CATSRDAVGFTEAFF
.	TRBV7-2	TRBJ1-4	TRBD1	TGTGCCAGCAGCCAGGGGGTCCTGGGGGTTGAAAAACTGTTTTTT	CASSQGVLGVEKLFF
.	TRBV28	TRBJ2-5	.	TGTGCCAGCAGTTTTGGCAGTTTTACGGAGACCCAGTACTTC	CASSFGSFTETQYF
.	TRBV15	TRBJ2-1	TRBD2	TGTGCCACCAGCAGAGATCTGGGACTAGCGGGGGGGATGCGCGAGTTCTTC	CATSRDLGLAGGMREFF
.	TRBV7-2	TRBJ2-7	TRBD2	TGTGCCAGCAGCGCTGGGACTACTCTAGCCTACGAGCAGTACTTC	CASSAGTTLAYEQYF
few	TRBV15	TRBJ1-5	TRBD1	TGTGCCACCAGCACTGGGGACAGCTATTATAGCAATCAGCCCCAGCATTTT	CATSTGDSYYSNQPQHF
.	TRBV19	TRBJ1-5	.	TGTGCCAGTAGAGTGCTCCACACCGCTGGTCAGCCCCAGCATTTT	CASRVLHTAGQPQHF
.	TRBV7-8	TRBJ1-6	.	TGTGCCAGCAGTTACGCGGCCTGGGGGGCAGGGAATTCACCCCTCCACTTT	CASSYAAWGAGNSPLHF
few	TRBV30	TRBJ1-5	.	TGTGCCTGGAGTGAGGCGAGCAATCAGCCCCAGCATTTT	CAWSEASNQPQHF
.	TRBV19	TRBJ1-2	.	TGTGCCAGTAGTATAAATAACTATGGCTACACCTTC	CASSINNYGYTF
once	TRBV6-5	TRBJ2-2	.	TGTGCCAGCAAAAGGGCCTCGGACACCGGGGAGCTGTTTTTT	CASKRASDTGELFF
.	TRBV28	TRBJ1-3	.	TGTGCCAGCAGTTTACCCGCCGGACTGATGGTGGGAAACACCATATATTTT	CASSLPAGLMVGNTIYF
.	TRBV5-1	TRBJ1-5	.	TGCGCCAGCAGCTTGGATTACAATCAGCCCCAGCATTTT	CASSLDYNQPQHF
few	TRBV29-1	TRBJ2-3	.	TGCAGCGTTAACCCCCTAGGCATGGCCACAGATACGCAGTATTTT	CSVNPLGMATDTQYF
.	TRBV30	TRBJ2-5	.	TGTGCCTGGAGTGGGGCCGTAAGAGAGACCCAGTACTTC	CAWSGAVRETQYF
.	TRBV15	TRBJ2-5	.	TGTGCCACCAGCAGTGCCGCGTACCAAGAGACCCAGTACTTC	CATSSAAYQETQYF
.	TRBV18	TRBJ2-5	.	TGTGCCAGCTCACCGAGCCGGGAGACCCAGTACTTC	CASSPSRETQYF
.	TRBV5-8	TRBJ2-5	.	TGTGCCAGCAGCTACTTTATATGGACCCAGTACTTC	CASSYFIWTQYF
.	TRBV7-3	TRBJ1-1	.	TGTGCCAGCAGCGCCCAGGGCTTGGACACTGAAGCTTTCTTT	CASSAQGLDTEAFF
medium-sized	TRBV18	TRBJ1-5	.	TGTGCCAGCTCACCATACCCCGGGGCCGGCAGCAATCAGCCCCAGCATTTT	CASSPYPGAGSNQPQHF
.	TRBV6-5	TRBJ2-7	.	TGTGCCAGCGGTAGCTCCGTGGCGGTTAACGAGCAGTACTTC	CASGSSVAVNEQYF
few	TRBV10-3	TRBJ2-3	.	TGTGCCATCAATAGAGACGTGGGCACAGATACGCAGTATTTT	CAINRDVGTDTQYF
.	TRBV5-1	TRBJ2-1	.	TGCGCCAGCAGCTTGGCCATTGGGGGAAGCTCCTACAATGAGCAGTTCTTC	CASSLAIGGSSYNEQFF
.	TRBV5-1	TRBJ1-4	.	TGCGCCAGCAGCTTCGGCTTCTCGGCTAATGAAAAACTGTTTTTT	CASSFGFSANEKLFF
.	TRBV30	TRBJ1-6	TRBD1	TGTGCCTGGAGTAGGGACAGGGGTCTCCACTTT	CAWSRDRGLHF
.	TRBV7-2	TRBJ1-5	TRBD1	TGTGCCAGCAGCTTAACCAGGGGGGGCAATCAGCCCCAGCATTTT	CASSLTRGGNQPQHF
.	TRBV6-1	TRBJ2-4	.	TGTGCCAGCAGTCGGGGTTGGGACGGAAACATTCAGTACTTC	CASSRGWDGNIQYF